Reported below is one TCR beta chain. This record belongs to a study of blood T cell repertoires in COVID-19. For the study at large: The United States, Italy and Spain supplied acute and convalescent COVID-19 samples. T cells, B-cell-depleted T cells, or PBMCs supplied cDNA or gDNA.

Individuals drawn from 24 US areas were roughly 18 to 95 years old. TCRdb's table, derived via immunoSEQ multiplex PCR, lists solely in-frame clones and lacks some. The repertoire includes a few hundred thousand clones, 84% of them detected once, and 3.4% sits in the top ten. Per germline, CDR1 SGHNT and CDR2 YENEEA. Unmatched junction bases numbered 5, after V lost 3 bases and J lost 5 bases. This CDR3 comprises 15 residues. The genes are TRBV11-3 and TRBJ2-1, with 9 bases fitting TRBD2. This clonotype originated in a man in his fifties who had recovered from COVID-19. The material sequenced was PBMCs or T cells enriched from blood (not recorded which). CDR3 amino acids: CASSFSGGEDNEQFF. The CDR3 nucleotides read TGTGCCAGCAGCTTTAGCGGGGGAGAAGACAATGAGCAGTTCTTC. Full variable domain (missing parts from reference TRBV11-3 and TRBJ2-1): EAGVVQSPRYKIIEKKQPVAFWCNPISGHNTLYWYLQNLGQGPELLIRYENEEAVDDSQLPKDRFSAERLKGVDSTLKIQPAELGDSAVYLCASSFSGGEDNEQFFGPGTRLTVL.